These 10 T cell receptor beta chains came from one sample sequenced in a study of radiation and T cells in renal cell carcinoma. Noted time point: blood 2 weeks post-SBRT. Documented treatment: 15 Gy SBRT to primary tumor, nephrectomy 4 weeks later. The assay was immunoSEQ multiplex PCR, and TCRdb's table has in-frame clones only and misses some. The data show roughly 75,000 clones, around 76% seen once. The sequenced sample was blood, obtained from a patient whose treatment included radiotherapy and nephrectomy. The origin of the receptors is a man aged 55 to 70 with renal cell carcinoma.

Written as DNA, the CDR3 is TGTGCCAGCACCTCCACTGGGGCCAACGTCCTGACTTTC. This sequence encodes CASTSTGANVLTF. The V gene is TRBV6-5, the J gene TRBJ2-6; D gene unclear. The CDR3 runs to 13 residues. Germline V lookup: CDR1 MNHEY, CDR2 SVGAGI. The germline V and J ends were trimmed by 7 bases and 2 bases, with 6 bases remaining between them.

This clone has a handful of counts. The chain links TRBV7-9 to TRBJ1-4, with TRBD1 identical over 7 bases. The trim removed 1 base at V and 0 bases at J, leaving 5 bases unmatched. The CDR3 is 17 residues long. Per the germline V gene, CDR1 is SEHNR and CDR2 is FQNEAQ (reference sequence). The CDR3 DNA sequence: TGTGCCAGCAGCTTAGTGCAGGGGGTTGCAACTAATGAAAAACTGTTTTTT. Its translation is CASSLVQGVATNEKLFF. Drawing the rest from reference TRBV7-9 and TRBJ1-4, the complete variable domain is DTGVSQNPRHKITKRGQNVTFRCDPISEHNRLYWYRQTLGQGPEFLTYFQNEAQLEKSRLLSDRFSAERPKGSFSTLEIQRTEQGDSAMYLCASSLVQGVATNEKLFFGSGTQLSVL.

This clone was seen more than once but under ten times. This chain connects TRBV7-2 to TRBJ1-1; D uncertain. Germline V CDR1 and CDR2: SGHTA, FQGNSA. Trimming pared 5 bases from V and 0 bases from J, leaving 7 bases between. This CDR3 spans 13 amino acids. DNA for the CDR3: TGTGCCAGCAGCCCAGAACTGAACACTGAAGCTTTCTTT. Residues: CASSPELNTEAFF.

The chain employs TRBV5-1 and TRBJ2-1; D is perhaps TRBD2 (6 bases). V was cut by 4 bases and J by 0 bases, with 14 bases left in between. CDR1 and CDR2 from the germline V gene are SGHRS and YFSETQ. The CDR3 runs 16 residues. The CDR3 region is CASSPGLRSSYNEQFF. The CDR3 DNA is TGCGCCAGCAGCCCCGGACTAAGGAGCTCCTACAATGAGCAGTTCTTC.

V gene TRBV7-9 combines with J gene TRBJ2-1, with D unclear. Germline CDR1 reads SEHNR; CDR2 reads FQNEAQ (reference sequence). This CDR3 has 12 residues. Trimming stripped 2 bases from V and 8 bases from J, with 7 bases between. DNA of the CDR3: TGTGCCAGCAGCTTAAAAGGCTATGAGCAGTTCTTC. As protein: CASSLKGYEQFF.

The rearrangement uses TRBV27 and TRBJ2-7; 9 bases are shared with TRBD2. V was clipped by 6 bases and J by 4 bases; unmatched bases: 7. This CDR3 spans 14 amino acids. Per the germline V gene, CDR1 is MNHEY and CDR2 is SMNVEV (reference sequence). The CDR3 loop reads CASSYLAGTYEQYF. The CDR3, as DNA: TGTGCCAGCAGCTATCTAGCGGGGACTTACGAGCAGTACTTC.

The chain carries TRBV6-1 and TRBJ1-5; D not resolved. This CDR3 contains 14 residues. With 2 bases removed from V and 2 bases from J, the gap between germline ends came to 7 bases. Germline loops: CDR1 MNHNS, CDR2 SASEGT. The CDR3 coding sequence is TGTGCCAGCAGTGAATGGGAGCGCAATCAGCCCCAGCATTTT. This sequence encodes CASSEWERNQPQHF.

V and J are TRBV25-1 and TRBJ2-1, with 12 bases aligning to TRBD2. V gave up 10 bases and J gave up 0 bases; unmatched junction bases: 10. Per the germline V gene, CDR1 is MGHDK and CDR2 is SYGVNS. This CDR3 has 17 amino acids. This CDR3 reads CATTGTSGPYSYNEQFF. Here the CDR3 DNA reads TGTGCCACTACCGGGACTAGCGGGCCCTACTCCTACAATGAGCAGTTCTTC.

V gene TRBV19 combines with J gene TRBJ1-5; D not resolved. Germline V CDR1 and CDR2: LNHDA, SQIVND (reference sequence). V was pared by 2 bases and J by 7 bases, with 12 bases between. The length of the CDR3 is 14 residues. CDR3 loop: CASSIIGLGQPQHF. CDR3 DNA sequence: TGTGCCAGTAGTATAATTGGCTTAGGGCAGCCCCAGCATTTT.

This clone was seen only once. The V gene is TRBV4-1, the J gene TRBJ1-4, with D uncertain. Trimming shortened V by 0 bases and J by 4 bases, and 9 bases separated the two germline ends. CDR3 size: 15 residues. Germline CDR1 is MGHRA and CDR2 is YSYEKL. This chain's CDR3 is CASSQERPNNEKLFF. The CDR3 nucleotides are TGCGCCAGCAGCCAAGAGAGGCCTAATAATGAAAAACTGTTTTTT.